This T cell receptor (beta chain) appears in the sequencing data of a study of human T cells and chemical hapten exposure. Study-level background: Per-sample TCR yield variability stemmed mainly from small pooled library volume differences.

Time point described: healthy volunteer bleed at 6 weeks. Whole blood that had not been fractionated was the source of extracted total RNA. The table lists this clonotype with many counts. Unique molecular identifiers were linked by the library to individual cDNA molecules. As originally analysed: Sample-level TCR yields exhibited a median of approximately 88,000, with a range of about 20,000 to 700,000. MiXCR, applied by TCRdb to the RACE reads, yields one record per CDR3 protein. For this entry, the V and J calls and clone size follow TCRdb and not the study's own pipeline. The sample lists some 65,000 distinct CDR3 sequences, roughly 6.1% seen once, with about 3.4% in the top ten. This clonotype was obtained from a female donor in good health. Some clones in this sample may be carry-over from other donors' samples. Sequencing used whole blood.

The CDR3, as DNA: TGTGCCAGCAGTGACGGGACTAGCGGGACAGATACGCAGTATTTT. Its translation is CASSDGTSGTDTQYF. This rearrangement joins TRBV6-4 to TRBJ2-3; 12 positions agree with TRBD2. There are 15 residues in the CDR3. Trimming at V came to 2 bases and at J to 3 bases, leaving 0 bases not matched to a gene. Germline V gives CDR1 MRHNA, CDR2 SNTAGT.